A single TCR beta chain is shown here with its context. The V gene's germline CDR1 is SGDLS and CDR2 YYNGEE. The CDR3 spans 15 residues. V lost 3 bases, J lost 5 bases, and 16 bases lay in between. This sample was included in a study of brain T cells in children with intractable seizures. The method was immunoSEQ multiplex PCR; TCRdb's version includes in-frame clones alone and lacks a portion of them. This repertoire shows roughly 120,000 clones, around 94% found once; its top ten account for roughly 4%. The rearrangement uses TRBV9 and TRBJ2-3; D perhaps matches TRBD2 (6 bases). Here the sequenced sample was peripheral blood, taken at surgery. This receptor was taken from a boy under two years old with hemimegalencephaly and intractable seizures. The CDR3 region is CASSANGRNLDTQYF. The CDR3 DNA sequence: TGTGCCAGCAGCGCCAATGGGAGGAACTTAGATACGCAGTATTTT.